Each of the 9 T cell receptor beta chains below was sequenced from the same sample in a study of human T cells and chemical hapten exposure. The time point here: patch test 1, 2 weeks after DPC sensitization. This sample's treatment: therapeutic diphenylcyclopropenone sensitization with weekly scalp DPC. TCRdb independently ran MiXCR on the RACE reads; one entry per CDR3 protein. The sample shows some 83,000 distinct CDR3 sequences, roughly 10% of them seen only once. This material consisted of whole blood, taken in connection with sensitization to the hapten diphenylcyclopropenone (DPC). The receptors stem from a woman aged 50 to 65 with alopecia areata. Some clones in this sample may be carry-over from other donors' samples.

This clonotype came up many times. J is TRBJ1-2 and V is TRBV12-3 or TRBV12-4, with 7 bases fitting TRBD1. V was clipped by 5 bases and J by 3 bases; unmatched bases: 3. There are 13 residues in the CDR3. CDR3 protein: CASSAQGYYGYTF. The DNA of the CDR3 is TGTGCCAGCAGTGCACAGGGGTACTATGGCTACACCTTC.

This clonotype occurred many times. The V gene is TRBV4-1, the J gene TRBJ2-1; a weak D match, TRBD2 (6 bases). The germline V and J ends were trimmed by 2 bases and 5 bases, with 16 bases remaining between them. CDR3 length: 16 residues. Germline V gene data show CDR1 as MGHRA and CDR2 as YSYEKL. The CDR3 reads CASSQYPTGLDNEQFF. The CDR3, as DNA: TGCGCCAGCAGCCAATATCCCACGGGACTCGACAATGAGCAGTTCTTC.

Ten or more counts support this clonotype. The CDR3 DNA is TGCAGTGGTTCTAGAAACGACAATGAGCAGTTCTTC. It specifies CSGSRNDNEQFF. The chain couples TRBV20-1 to TRBJ2-1; D not certain. CDR3 length: 12 amino acids. V was cut by 7 bases and J by 5 bases, with 12 bases left in between. Germline loops: CDR1 DFQATT, CDR2 SNEGSKA (reference sequence).

This clonotype showed up many times. The rearrangement links TRBV5-1 to TRBJ2-3, with 13 bases aligning to TRBD2. The V segment lost 4 bases and the J segment 2 bases; nucleotides outside the gene matches: 10. The CDR3 is 18 amino acids. The germline V gene has CDR1 SGHRS and CDR2 YFSETQ. CDR3: CASSKGLAGVLNTDTQYF. The CDR3 bases are TGCGCCAGCAGCAAAGGACTAGCGGGAGTGCTAAACACAGATACGCAGTATTTT.

This clonotype showed up just a few times. V is TRBV27 and J is TRBJ1-4; possibly TRBD1 for D (5 bases). Trimming stripped 5 bases from V and 1 base from J, with 11 bases between. This CDR3 has 15 residues. CDR1 is MNHEY and CDR2 is SMNVEV in the germline V gene (reference sequence). CDR3 in amino acids: CASSLERGTNEKLFF. The CDR3 DNA sequence: TGTGCCAGCAGTCTGGAAAGGGGAACTAATGAAAAACTGTTTTTT.

This clonotype occurred many times. The chain has TRBV6-6 and TRBJ1-4; D uncertain. Trimming shortened V by 7 bases and J by 6 bases, and 6 bases separated the two germline ends. There are 11 residues in the CDR3. From germline, CDR1 is MNHNY and CDR2 SVGAGI (reference sequence). Written as DNA, the CDR3 is TGTGCCAGCACCTTCGATGAAAAACTGTTTTTT. It yields the protein CASTFDEKLFF.

This clonotype has a count of ten or more. The chain links TRBV9 to TRBJ2-7; D tentatively fits TRBD1 or TRBD2 (5 bases each). CDR1 and CDR2 from the germline V gene are SGDLS and YYNGEE. The CDR3 is 17 amino acids. V was trimmed by 3 bases and J by 6 bases, leaving 25 bases between them. The CDR3 nucleotides are TGTGCCAGCAGCGGTTTGCTGGGCTCGGGACGACTGGGCGAGCAGTACTTC. Encoded protein: CASSGLLGSGRLGEQYF.

This clonotype was observed many times. This chain uses TRBV5-6 with TRBJ2-2, with D uncertain. V dropped 0 bases and J dropped 8 bases, with 2 bases sitting between them. Germline V CDR1 and CDR2: SGHDT, YYEEEE. The CDR3 loop spans 11 amino acids. The CDR3 DNA follows: TGTGCCAGCAGCTTGGCGGGGGAGCTGTTTTTT. It is translated as CASSLAGELFF. Full variable domain (rest looked up from reference TRBV5-6 and TRBJ2-2): DAGVTQSPTHLIKTRGQQVTLRCSPKSGHDTVSWYQQALGQGPQFIFQYYEEEERQRGNFPDRFSGHQFPNYSSELNVNALLLGDSALYLCASSLAGELFFGEGSRLTVL.

This clonotype showed up just a few times. The genes are TRBV6-1 and TRBJ2-3; D may match TRBD1 or TRBD2 (6 bases each). The length of the CDR3 is 13 residues. Germline V gene sequence: CDR1 MNHNS, CDR2 SASEGT. Trimming left V 6 bases short and J 5 bases short, with 12 bases between. This CDR3 reads CASSTGAGDTQYF. The DNA for the CDR3 is TGTGCCAGCAGCACGGGGGCCGGAGATACGCAGTATTTT.